This T cell receptor (beta chain) was found in a study of T cell responses to AZD1222 COVID-19 vaccine (dated by TCRdb to about 2021). For the wider study: AZD1222 recipients given second doses at about 4 weeks or at about 12 weeks were pooled, since spike-specific TCR depth and breadth were not found to differ between the two schedules. Trial participants were enrolled into age subgroups of 18-55, 56-69 and 70-plus years, which contained approximately 150, 28 and 58 TCR-sequenced participants, respectively. TCR sequencing covered 230 to 250 trial participants: about 210 given two doses of AZD1222 and around 26 given two doses of MenACWY control vaccine.

The sample's time point label, decoded: baseline before first vaccination. Vaccinee samples came from UK trials COV001 and COV002, including a single-blind randomized controlled phase 2/3 trial of AZD1222 (ChAdOx1 nCoV-19) in healthy adults. Trial participant PBMC samples were collected at day 0 and day 28 after the second dose for TCRbeta chain sequencing. The CDR3 regions of human TCRbeta chains were analyzed by immunosequencing. Regarding the original processing steps: Repertoire TCRs were matched against a reference library of SARS-CoV-2-specific TCRs generated with the MIRA antigen-specificity platform. Breadth meant the fraction of unique TCRs that were SARS-CoV-2-associated, whereas depth meant the fraction of total T cells that were SARS-CoV-2-associated. Using the MIRA data, every spike-specific TCR was mapped to the spike region that the TCR reacted to and assigned to either a CD4 or a CD8 class. Log10-transformed breadth and depth values were compared by one-way ANOVA with Sidak's multiple comparisons tests. The table comes from immuneACCESS by way of TCRdb, which keeps in-frame sequences with V and J called. Part of the clones is missing from these tables; in studies checked, under half for an unresolved V gene and the rest for unknown reasons. V, J and clone size reflect that table, while D and trimming were determined from the DNA. This sample comprises around 120,000 clones, around 95% of them detected only once. The ten largest make up roughly 2% of the sample.

Remarks on this clone: Its target antigen remains unknown. Per-base qualities were not stored, and no clone one base away is much larger.

The paper's findings and limits, for the study overall: After two AZD1222 doses, both the breadth and the depth of spike-specific TCRs were significantly higher than at day 0 and than in MenACWY recipients. Conclusions about previously exposed vaccinees are limited because only 6 or 7 AZD1222 recipients were SARS-CoV-2 seropositive at baseline. CD4 TCRs associated with the vaccine covered the entire spike protein, and the dominant responses were in regions 160-218 and 743-854. The 56-69-year group was small, and its depth increase did not reach significance, likely because of low power. Reportedly, almost half of the unique spike-specific TCRs recognized epitopes lying outside the regions that are mutated in the B.1.351 and B.1.1.7 variants. Most participants were white British and females outnumbered males, and the authors suggested that clonal diversity may have been underestimated. Because no day 14 peak-response samples were available, the repertoires could be characterized only after the peak T cell response.

The starting material was peripheral blood, obtained on day 0 of AZD1222 vaccination. The source of this sequence is an adult in good health.

CDR3 region: CASGLRDSLRGELFF. Here is the DNA: TGTGCTAGTGGTTTGCGGGACTCCTTGAGAGGGGAGCTGTTTTTT. Recombination connected TRBV12-5 to TRBJ2-2; TRBD2 is a weak D gene call, 6 bases matching. Relative to germline, V is 2 bases shorter and J is 8 bases shorter, with 15 bases between their ends. From the cysteine through the phenylalanine, the CDR3 covers 15 amino acids. The kept DNA is CDR3 alone, 45 bases in frame from the first base. The germline V gene supplies CDR1 LGHNT and CDR2 FRNRAP.